Detailed here is one TCR beta chain. Its target is unknown. It was with 60 Vbeta and 13 Jbeta primers that the PCR ran. Here immunoSEQ multiplex PCR was the method, and the copy in TCRdb shows in-frame clones only, minus some. The sample includes over 130,000 clones, approximately 79% of them seen just once. This record comes from a study of cytomegalovirus exposure and HLA in healthy donors. Findings and limits, study-wide: Associated with HLA alleles at 0.05 false discovery rate in a later analysis were about 17,000 TCR beta sequences. Solely CMV serostatus was available to characterize immune exposure. Reported results showed that the classifier diagnosed cytomegalovirus status with high specificity and sensitivity.

The germline V and J ends were trimmed by 1 base and 1 base, with 7 bases remaining between them. CDR3 length: 14 residues. Germline lookup yields CDR1 MGHDK and CDR2 SYGVNS. The source is a female donor in good health and CMV-seronegative. The sample comprised PBMCs. The gene calls are TRBV25-1 and TRBJ1-2; weak D call: TRBD1 (5 bases). The CDR3 sequence is CASSEWGGNYGYTF. For the CDR3, the DNA is TGTGCCAGCAGTGAATGGGGGGGTAACTATGGCTACACCTTC.